This T cell receptor beta chain was profiled in a study of OX40 agonist ivuxolimab in advanced cancers. Study-level findings and limits: CD8+ T cells showed, on average, more clonal expansion than CD4+ cells. The study found among the lowest clonal expansion in partial responders at 0.1-3.0 mg/kg. At doses 0.1 to 3.0 mg/kg, CD4+ and CD8+ clones expanded.

Libraries were prepared by immunoSEQ multiplex PCR; TCRdb keeps only in-frame clonotypes and omits some of them. In the table there are more than 15,000 clones, just under 85% of which are singletons. Germline CDR1 and CDR2: LNHNV and YYDKDF (reference sequence). This CDR3 region has 12 residues. Trimming stripped 0 bases from V and 5 bases from J, with 4 bases between. As to this clone: The antigen is not known.

The V and J genes are TRBV15 and TRBJ2-5; D unclear. This clonotype was obtained from an adult with an advanced solid tumor such as melanoma, head and neck, liver or kidney cancer. The input for sequencing was CD4+ or CD8+ T cells sorted from blood, taken in a trial of the OX40 agonist ivuxolimab. For the CDR3, the DNA is TGTGCCACCAGCAGAGATTGGGAGACCCAGTACTTC. Protein sequence: CATSRDWETQYF.